The 20 T cell receptor beta chains reported below all come from one sample, sequenced in a study of blood T cell repertoires in COVID-19. Data came from immunoSEQ multiplex PCR; TCRdb stores just in-frame clones and leaves some out. The sample has hundreds of thousands of clones; around 87% are singletons. What was sequenced was peripheral blood. These receptor sequences come from a woman in her forties who had recovered from COVID-19.

This clone showed up just once. The chain recombines TRBV4-1 with TRBJ1-6; 10 positions agree with TRBD1. J gave up 7 bases and V 3 bases, and 9 bases lay outside the gene matches. CDR3 length equals 17 residues. Germline V lookup: CDR1 MGHRA, CDR2 YSYEKL. CDR3 nucleotide sequence: TGCGCCAGCAGCCAGCCCCCGGGACAGGGGTGGAATTCACCCCTCCACTTT. It is translated as CASSQPPGQGWNSPLHF.

The V call is TRBV4-1, the J call TRBJ2-3, with TRBD2 as a possible D gene (6 bases). This CDR3 comprises 17 residues. Germline-derived CDR1 and CDR2 are MGHRA and YSYEKL. V gave up 1 base and J gave up 3 bases, with 17 bases separating them. CDR3 in amino acids: CASSQGPGTAITDTQYF. The DNA of the CDR3 is TGCGCCAGCAGCCAAGGACCCGGGACTGCAATTACAGATACGCAGTATTTT.

V usage is TRBV5-8 and J usage is TRBJ1-2; D may be TRBD1 (6 bases). Germline V CDR1 and CDR2: SGHTS, YDEGEE. CDR3 size: 19 residues. Trimming shortened V by 0 bases and J by 4 bases, and 25 bases separated the two germline ends. CDR3 amino acids: CASSLGAGRGFLEGYGYTF. As DNA, the CDR3 is TGTGCCAGCAGCTTGGGGGCGGGCAGGGGTTTTCTCGAGGGCTATGGCTACACCTTC.

V and J are TRBV7-6 and TRBJ2-5, with 7 positions matching TRBD1. Germline lookup yields CDR1 SGHVS and CDR2 FNYEAQ. The V gene end was trimmed by 6 bases and the J gene end by 5 bases; junction bases not matched to a gene: 3. This CDR3 has 12 amino acids. CDR3 sequence reads: CASSLQGETQYF. The CDR3, as DNA: TGTGCCAGCAGTTTACAGGGGGAGACCCAGTACTTC.

This chain joins TRBV5-1 and TRBJ2-6, with D perhaps matching TRBD2 (6 bases). Germline V gene sequence: CDR1 SGHRS, CDR2 YFSETQ. This CDR3 contains 16 residues. The germline V and J ends were trimmed by 5 bases and 4 bases, with 16 bases remaining between them. The CDR3 reads CASRRNPGDGANVLTF. In DNA, the CDR3 is TGCGCCAGCAGAAGAAATCCGGGGGACGGGGCCAACGTCCTGACTTTC.

The chain links TRBV5-4 to TRBJ1-1; the D is unclear. The CDR3 extends over 16 amino acids. Germline values: CDR1 SGHNT, CDR2 YYREEE (reference sequence). With 0 bases removed from V and 1 base from J, the gap between germline ends came to 13 bases. The CDR3 spells CASSLARSTGNTEAFF. The CDR3 DNA is TGTGCCAGCAGCTTGGCCAGAAGTACGGGGAACACTGAAGCTTTCTTT.

The gene calls are TRBV4-1 and TRBJ2-7; 11 nucleotides line up with TRBD2. The V gene end was trimmed by 0 bases and the J gene end by 2 bases; junction bases not matched to a gene: 6. The CDR3 is 17 residues long. Germline V gene data show CDR1 as MGHRA and CDR2 as YSYEKL. The DNA for the CDR3 is TGCGCCAGCAGCCAAGACCCTAGCGGGGGGACCACCTACGAGCAGTACTTC. It yields the protein CASSQDPSGGTTYEQYF.

The V gene is TRBV5-1, the J gene TRBJ1-2; D remains unclear. The V and J ends lost 7 bases and 0 bases respectively, with 13 bases between them. The germline V gene has CDR1 SGHRS and CDR2 YFSETQ. The CDR3 is made up of 14 amino acids. The CDR3 DNA reads as TGCGCCAGCGCAGGCGGAGGCACTAACTATGGCTACACCTTC. The encoded protein is CASAGGGTNYGYTF. The variable domain in full, with the rest retrieved from reference TRBV5-1 and TRBJ1-2, is KAGVTQTPRYLIKTRGQQVTLSCSPISGHRSVSWYQQTPGQGLQFLFEYFSETQRNKGNFPGRFSGRQFSNSRSEMNVSTLELGDSALYLCASAGGGTNYGYTFGSGTRLTVV.

This chain links TRBV2 with TRBJ2-1; 15 bases are shared with TRBD2. The junction had 2 bases not matched to a gene; V was cut back by 6 bases and J by 5 bases. The germline gives CDR1 SNHLY, CDR2 FYNNEI. The CDR3 runs 15 residues. CDR3 DNA: TGTGCCAGCAGGGGACTAGCGGGGGGCGACAATGAGCAGTTCTTC. Encoded protein: CASRGLAGGDNEQFF.

V gene TRBV3-1 (or the pseudogene TRBV3-2) combines with J gene TRBJ1-4; a weak D match, TRBD1 (5 bases). The CDR3 has 15 residues. The germline gives CDR1 LGHDT, CDR2 YNNKEL (reference sequence). V was shortened by 0 bases and J by 7 bases, with 12 bases between the two germline ends. CDR3 sequence: CASSQESRVGEKLFF. CDR3 in DNA: TGTGCCAGCAGCCAAGAGTCCAGGGTGGGTGAAAAACTGTTTTTT.

This clone was observed a few times. The rearrangement uses TRBV3-1 (or the pseudogene TRBV3-2) and TRBJ1-4; no clear D. Looked up from germline, CDR1 is LGHDT and CDR2 is YNNKEL (reference sequence). V lost 3 bases, J lost 7 bases, and 9 bases lay in between. The CDR3 runs 13 residues. CDR3 loop: CASSQSSLEKLFF. The CDR3 DNA reads TGTGCCAGCAGCCAGTCTAGCCTTGAAAAACTGTTTTTT.

The chain combines TRBV6-6 with TRBJ1-4; 8 positions agree with TRBD1. V was clipped by 5 bases and J by 7 bases; unmatched bases: 15. The CDR3 is 17 amino acids. Germline values: CDR1 MNHNY, CDR2 SVGAGI (reference sequence). CDR3 residues: CASSPTGALVLSEKLFF. The CDR3 region has the DNA TGTGCCAGCAGTCCGACAGGGGCGCTGGTCCTCAGTGAAAAACTGTTTTTT.

This sequence joins TRBV29-1 and TRBJ1-1; TRBD1 might be the D (5 bases). This CDR3 has 11 amino acids. Trimming pared 4 bases from V and 7 bases from J, leaving 10 bases between. Germline values: CDR1 SQVTM, CDR2 ANQGSEA. CDR3 region: CSVVSGVEAFF. The CDR3 bases are TGCAGCGTTGTGTCGGGGGTTGAAGCTTTCTTT.

The V call is TRBV14, the J call TRBJ1-2; possible D gene TRBD1, 6 bases. This CDR3 region has 14 residues. The germline V gene encodes CDR1 SGHDN and CDR2 FVKESK. V dropped 6 bases and J dropped 7 bases, with 18 bases sitting between them. The CDR3 spells CASSSVRDNPGYTF. The DNA of the CDR3 is TGTGCCAGCAGTTCGGTCCGGGACAACCCTGGCTACACCTTC. Full variable domain (outside the CDR3, taken from reference TRBV14 and TRBJ1-2): EAGVTQFPSHSVIEKGQTVTLRCDPISGHDNLYWYRRVMGKEIKFLLHFVKESKQDESGMPNNRFLAERTGGTYSTLKVQPAELEDSGVYFCASSSVRDNPGYTFGSGTRLTVV.

The V gene is TRBV29-1, the J gene TRBJ2-3; no firm D call. In germline, CDR1 is SQVTM, CDR2 ANQGSEA. Trimming took 4 bases from V and 5 from J, leaving 13 bases between them. This CDR3 spans 13 amino acids. CDR3 protein: CSVGPPAGDTQYF. The DNA of the CDR3 is TGCAGCGTTGGTCCCCCCGCAGGAGATACGCAGTATTTT.

The chain is built from TRBV30 and TRBJ2-3, with TRBD1 identical over 11 bases. The trim removed 5 bases at V and 1 base at J, leaving 5 bases unmatched. Germline V lookup: CDR1 GTSNPN, CDR2 SVGIG (reference sequence). The CDR3 loop spans 15 amino acids. The CDR3, as DNA: TGTGCCTGGGGACCGGGACAGGGGGGCACAGATACGCAGTATTTT. Protein sequence: CAWGPGQGGTDTQYF.

The J gene is TRBJ2-7, the V gene TRBV6-5; tentatively, D is TRBD1 (6 bases). The CDR3 totals 12 residues. Per the germline V gene, CDR1 is MNHEY and CDR2 is SVGAGI. Trimming cost V 6 bases and J 5 bases, with 11 bases left between them. The CDR3 is CASSLAGDEQYF. DNA for the CDR3: TGTGCCAGCAGCCTCGCAGGGGACGAGCAGTACTTC.

J is TRBJ2-5 and V is TRBV19; possibly TRBD1 for D (6 bases). The germline CDR1 and CDR2 sequences are LNHDA and SQIVND (reference sequence). The CDR3 has 18 amino acids. Trimming took off 5 bases at V and 0 bases at J, with 22 bases between the two ends. The CDR3, as DNA: TGTGCCAGTAGTTGGTCCAAAAACAGGGATTTGTACCAAGAGACCCAGTACTTC. It yields the protein CASSWSKNRDLYQETQYF.

CDR3 in amino acids: CSVRGTVNTEAFF. The CDR3 DNA reads as TGCAGCGTTAGAGGGACAGTGAACACTGAAGCTTTCTTT. V and J are TRBV29-1 and TRBJ1-1, with 7 bases lining up with TRBD1. The germline V gene has CDR1 SQVTM and CDR2 ANQGSEA. The CDR3 consists of 13 residues. V lost 5 bases, J lost 0 bases, and 3 bases stayed unmatched.

This chain links TRBV5-4 with TRBJ1-2; D remains ambiguous. Trimming shortened V by 4 bases and J by 5 bases, and 18 bases separated the two germline ends. Germline V CDR1 and CDR2: SGHNT, YYREEE (reference sequence). There are 15 residues in the CDR3. This CDR3 reads CASSPKSRVVYGYTF. The DNA for the CDR3 is TGTGCCAGCAGCCCTAAGTCGAGGGTGGTTTATGGCTACACCTTC.